Listed below are T cell receptor beta chains from one sample, sequenced in a study of Graves' ophthalmopathy and Graves' hyperthyroidism. TCRdb analysed the multiplex PCR reads with MiXCR anew, one entry per CDR3 protein. The repertoire includes around 1.1 million distinct CDR3 sequences, roughly 35% of them detected once, and 8.5% to 14% sits in the top ten. Source material: peripheral blood or thyroid tissue (not recorded which). These receptors originate from an adult man with Graves' hyperthyroidism. CDR3s include the opening cysteine and the closing phenylalanine or tryptophan. Each record gives: V gene, J gene, clone size, CDR3 protein. Clone size is stated in some rows and not others, as once, few, many or a class when expanded.

TRBV7-9	TRBJ2-7	many	CASILAGGREQYF
TRBV6-5	TRBJ1-1	few	CATQGWTANTEAFF
TRBV20-1	TRBJ2-7	many	CSANGASYEQYF
TRBV6-2/TRBV6-3	TRBJ1-5	NA	CASRLRTGNQPQHF
TRBV28	TRBJ1-2	few	CAAAAEDYGYTF
TRBV4-3	TRBJ1-2	many	CASSQEQAGLYGYTF
TRBV5-1	TRBJ2-5	NA	CASGAPRGTGDQETQYF
TRBV7-9	TRBJ2-2	many	CASSLEDTGELFF
TRBV12-3/TRBV12-4	TRBJ2-7	NA	CASRPQTGHYEQYF
TRBV6-2/TRBV6-3	TRBJ1-5	few	CASSYGVGEQPQHF
TRBV5-6	TRBJ2-2	few	CASSLLDGNLNTGELFF
TRBV6-6	TRBJ1-2	NA	CASSYDRWQGMDYGYTF
TRBV12-3/TRBV12-4	TRBJ2-5	many	CASSSGSKETQYF
TRBV7-9	TRBJ1-2	NA	CASRKGQGSRGYTF
TRBV12-3/TRBV12-4	TRBJ1-5	few	CASSLGVPAQHF
TRBV6-6	TRBJ2-7	NA	CASTRGVVQYF
TRBV15	TRBJ2-7	many	CATSRATGGAYEQYF
TRBV29-1	TRBJ2-5	many	CNVEDPILAGETQYF
TRBV9	TRBJ2-1	once	CASSQDRVYNEQFF
TRBV7-2	TRBJ2-7	NA	CASSRSGTYYEQYF
TRBV7-9	TRBJ1-1	once	CASSPAGTNTEAFF
TRBV9	TRBJ1-4	NA	CASSVEIRSEQLMKNCFF
TRBV29-1	TRBJ2-7	many	CSAEFDRDYEQYF
TRBV12-3/TRBV12-4	TRBJ1-2	NA	CANSLAGDEGYTF
TRBV12-3/TRBV12-4	TRBJ2-3	few	CASSPGGLKYF
TRBV2	TRBJ1-6	many	CASIRSMRVDSPLHF
TRBV10-3	TRBJ1-1	NA	CASSYSGTGGLGAFF
TRBV20-1	TRBJ1-4	NA	CSAPRDRDPNNEKLFF
TRBV9	TRBJ2-5	NA	CASSVVGTSGKETQYF
TRBV20-1	TRBJ2-7	many	CSASAGQYF
TRBV2	TRBJ2-7	many	CASSSLDTTYEQYF
TRBV2	TRBJ2-3	NA	CASNGYLSTDTQYF
TRBV10-3	TRBJ2-7	NA	CASSYLRVSYEQYF
TRBV7-8	TRBJ1-2	many	CASSTLARDRGRRGYTF
TRBV7-8	TRBJ1-5	many	CASSQSGPNQPQHF
TRBV12-3/TRBV12-4	TRBJ2-6	many	CASSSPGLAPGANVLTF
TRBV5-1	TRBJ2-7	many	CASSLVQANTYEQYF
TRBV10-1	TRBJ1-6	NA	CANNTLRGSPLHF
TRBV25-1	TRBJ1-4	NA	CASSELGQGAGEKLFF
TRBV2	TRBJ2-5	NA	CASRRGFLKPLGETQYF